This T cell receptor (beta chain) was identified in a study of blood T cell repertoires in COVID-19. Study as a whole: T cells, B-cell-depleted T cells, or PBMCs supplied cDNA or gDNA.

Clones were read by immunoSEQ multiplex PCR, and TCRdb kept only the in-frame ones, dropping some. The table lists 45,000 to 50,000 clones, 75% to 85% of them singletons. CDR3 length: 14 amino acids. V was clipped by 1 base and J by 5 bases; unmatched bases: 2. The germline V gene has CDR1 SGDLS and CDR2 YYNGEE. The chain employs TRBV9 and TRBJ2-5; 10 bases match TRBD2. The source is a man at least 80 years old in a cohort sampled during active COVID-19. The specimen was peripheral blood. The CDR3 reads CASSVTSGDETQYF. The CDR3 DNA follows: TGTGCCAGCAGCGTAACTAGCGGGGATGAGACCCAGTACTTC.